Below, one TCR beta chain is given with its context. CDR1 is MGHDK and CDR2 is SYGVNS in the germline V gene. V gave up 2 bases and J gave up 2 bases, with 17 bases separating them. The CDR3 contains 17 residues. This entry comes from a study of blood T cell repertoires in COVID-19. On the study more broadly: Researchers got acute and convalescent COVID-19 samples from the United States, Italy and Spain.

In the original processing: Amplification from reference gene primers served as the basis for estimated nucleated cell counts. This table comes from immunoSEQ multiplex PCR, and its TCRdb copy is limited to in-frame clones, with some not included. V, J and clone size were drawn from that table, and D and trimming were deduced from the DNA. The table lists fewer than 80,000 clones, roughly 90% of them singletons. This chain uses TRBV25-1 with TRBJ2-3; D is perhaps TRBD2 (6 bases). The receptor comes from a human donor in a cohort sampled during active COVID-19. Sequencing used peripheral blood. The DNA of the CDR3 is TGTGCCAGCAGTGAACCCCGGGGGAGAGGGGCCACAGATACGCAGTATTTT. Translating it yields CASSEPRGRGATDTQYF.